This is a list of T cell receptor beta chains from one sample in a study of blood T cell repertoires in COVID-19. Using immunoSEQ multiplex PCR, the repertoire was profiled, and TCRdb retains in-frame clones only, with some absent. The table has under 350,000 clones, about 87% seen once. Material for sequencing was peripheral blood. The origin of the receptors is a man between 65 and 85 years old with acute or convalescent COVID-19. Each CDR3 is given with its conserved first and last residue. D genes are given only for firm matches. The size field is filled for only some rows; it gives once, few, many or a size class.

j_gene: TRBJ2-5; d_gene: TRBD2; v_gene: TRBV6-2/TRBV6-3; abundance: NA; len: 18; CDR3nt: TGTGCCAGCAGTTACTCGACCAGACTAGCGGGAGAGGGGAAGACCCAGTACTTC; CDR3aa: CASSYSTRLAGEGKTQYF
j_gene: TRBJ2-1; d_gene: TRBD1; v_gene: TRBV5-4; abundance: once; len: 13; CDR3nt: TGTGCCAGCAGCTTGGGAGGGGGCATTGAGCAGTTCTTC; CDR3aa: CASSLGGGIEQFF
j_gene: TRBJ2-7; d_gene: NA; v_gene: TRBV7-2; abundance: NA; len: 16; CDR3nt: TGTGCCAGCAGCTTAGGGGCGGCGGGTTCTTCCTACGAGCAGTACTTC; CDR3aa: CASSLGAAGSSYEQYF
j_gene: TRBJ2-3; d_gene: TRBD2; v_gene: TRBV7-6; abundance: NA; len: 14; CDR3nt: TGTGCCAGCAGCTTAACGGGGGGATCCGATACGCAGTATTTT; CDR3aa: CASSLTGGSDTQYF
j_gene: TRBJ2-5; d_gene: TRBD2; v_gene: TRBV9; abundance: NA; len: 16; CDR3nt: TGTGCCAGCAGCGTAGCTGGAGCGGGGGGTAGGGAGACCCAGTACTTC; CDR3aa: CASSVAGAGGRETQYF
j_gene: TRBJ2-5; d_gene: TRBD1; v_gene: TRBV19; abundance: NA; len: 15; CDR3nt: TGTGCCAGTAGTATGGGACAGGGGAGGCAAGAGACCCAGTACTTC; CDR3aa: CASSMGQGRQETQYF
j_gene: TRBJ2-1; d_gene: TRBD2; v_gene: TRBV20-1; abundance: once; len: 14; CDR3nt: TGCAGTGCTAGTCGCGGGAGTCGGTCGAATGAGCAGTTCTTC; CDR3aa: CSASRGSRSNEQFF
j_gene: TRBJ2-3; d_gene: NA; v_gene: TRBV9; abundance: NA; len: 13; CDR3nt: TGTGCCAGCAGCCCCGTCCGGAGAGATACGCAGTATTTT; CDR3aa: CASSPVRRDTQYF
j_gene: TRBJ1-1; d_gene: TRBD1; v_gene: TRBV6-5; abundance: once; len: 14; CDR3nt: TGTGCCAGCAACAGGGGTGGAAGGGGCACTGAAGCTTTCTTT; CDR3aa: CASNRGGRGTEAFF
j_gene: TRBJ2-2; d_gene: NA; v_gene: TRBV15; abundance: NA; len: 15; CDR3nt: TGTGCCACCAGCAGAGACAGGGTCGGCACCGGGGAGCTGTTTTTT; CDR3aa: CATSRDRVGTGELFF
j_gene: TRBJ1-1; d_gene: TRBD1; v_gene: TRBV29-1; abundance: NA; len: 15; CDR3nt: TGCAGCGTTGAAAGGGGGACAGGGGGTTCCACTGAAGCTTTCTTT; CDR3aa: CSVERGTGGSTEAFF
j_gene: TRBJ1-2; d_gene: TRBD1; v_gene: TRBV5-5; abundance: NA; len: 16; CDR3nt: TGTGCCAGCAGCTTGGGGGACAGGGGGCCATGGGAGCGCTACACCTTC; CDR3aa: CASSLGDRGPWERYTF
j_gene: TRBJ2-2; d_gene: NA; v_gene: TRBV14; abundance: NA; len: 15; CDR3nt: TGTGCCAGCAGCCATCCTCGGGGGATCACCGGGGAGCTGTTTTTT; CDR3aa: CASSHPRGITGELFF
j_gene: TRBJ1-1; d_gene: NA; v_gene: TRBV19; abundance: NA; len: 11; CDR3nt: TGTGCCAGTAGTATTAACAGAGAAGCTTTCTTT; CDR3aa: CASSINREAFF
j_gene: TRBJ1-2; d_gene: NA; v_gene: TRBV4-2; abundance: NA; len: 16; CDR3nt: TGTGCCAGCAGCCAAGATTATAGCTACGGTTCCTATGGCTACACCTTC; CDR3aa: CASSQDYSYGSYGYTF
j_gene: TRBJ2-7; d_gene: NA; v_gene: TRBV4-3; abundance: NA; len: 16; CDR3nt: TGCGCCAGCAGCCAAGCGCACTCGGGTTCGTCCTACGAGCAGTACTTC; CDR3aa: CASSQAHSGSSYEQYF
j_gene: TRBJ1-2; d_gene: NA; v_gene: TRBV6-5; abundance: NA; len: 13; CDR3nt: TGTGCCAGCAGGCGGGACGGGGACTATGGCTACACCTTC; CDR3aa: CASRRDGDYGYTF
j_gene: TRBJ1-4; d_gene: NA; v_gene: TRBV7-6; abundance: NA; len: 16; CDR3nt: TGTGCCAGCAGCTTAAACCGGGAGGGTTTTGATGAAAAACTGTTTTTT; CDR3aa: CASSLNREGFDEKLFF
j_gene: TRBJ2-1; d_gene: NA; v_gene: TRBV7-6; abundance: NA; len: 15; CDR3nt: TGTGCCAGCAGCTTGCTTGGGGGCGAGTCCAATGAGCAGTTCTTC; CDR3aa: CASSLLGGESNEQFF
j_gene: TRBJ2-1; d_gene: NA; v_gene: TRBV4-3; abundance: NA; len: 16; CDR3nt: TGCGCCAGCAGCCAAGACAGGGATCTTTCCTACAATGAGCAGTTCTTC; CDR3aa: CASSQDRDLSYNEQFF
j_gene: TRBJ1-4; d_gene: NA; v_gene: TRBV14; abundance: NA; len: 13; CDR3nt: TGTGCCAGCAGCCATCTGATACCGGGAGGACTGTTTTTT; CDR3aa: CASSHLIPGGLFF
j_gene: TRBJ1-6; d_gene: NA; v_gene: TRBV30; abundance: NA; len: 13; CDR3nt: TGTGCCTGGAGTGAGGGGATGCGGTCACCCCTCCACTTT; CDR3aa: CAWSEGMRSPLHF
j_gene: TRBJ2-3; d_gene: TRBD2; v_gene: TRBV6-5; abundance: NA; len: 14; CDR3nt: TGTGCCAGCAGTTACGCGCGGGGCGGGGGTACGCAGTATTTT; CDR3aa: CASSYARGGGTQYF
j_gene: TRBJ2-1; d_gene: TRBD2; v_gene: TRBV3-1/TRBV3-2; abundance: NA; len: 17; CDR3nt: TGTGCCAGCAGCCAAGATTGGGGACTAGCGGTTTACAATGAGCAGTTCTTC; CDR3aa: CASSQDWGLAVYNEQFF
j_gene: TRBJ1-1; d_gene: NA; v_gene: TRBV4-3; abundance: NA; len: 15; CDR3nt: TGCGCCAGCAGCCAAGGGGTGCGGGGGAACACTGAAGCTTTCTTT; CDR3aa: CASSQGVRGNTEAFF
j_gene: TRBJ2-3; d_gene: TRBD2; v_gene: TRBV4-2; abundance: NA; len: 16; CDR3nt: TGTGCCAGCAGCCAGGATATGGCGGGGGGGTTTGATACGCAGTATTTT; CDR3aa: CASSQDMAGGFDTQYF
j_gene: TRBJ2-6; d_gene: TRBD1; v_gene: TRBV5-1; abundance: NA; len: 17; CDR3nt: TGCGCCAGCAGCTCCGGACAGGAGATCTCTGGGGCCAACGTCCTGACTTTC; CDR3aa: CASSSGQEISGANVLTF
j_gene: TRBJ2-7; d_gene: NA; v_gene: TRBV7-8; abundance: NA; len: 11; CDR3nt: TGTGCCAGCAGCTCTGCCTACGAGCAGTACTTC; CDR3aa: CASSSAYEQYF